In its sample, the clone carrying this T cell receptor (beta chain) was seen many times. Its specificity is not known. The sample originates from a study of CD8+ T cells in alopecia areata. Notes on the study in general: Persistence in scalp and blood during tofacitinib was observed for many expanded lesional clones. Treatment with tofacitinib significantly lowered scalp clonality and reduced expanded CD8+ clones among the top 100.

Treatment of the sample: oral pan-JAK inhibitor, 5-10 mg twice daily. The length of the CDR3 is 12 residues. In each case, RNA was isolated and then reverse transcribed into cDNA as the sequencing template. Profiled with immunoSEQ multiplex PCR; TCRdb holds only in-frame clones, not every one. The data contain some 130,000 clones, around 56% of them singletons. The TCR comes from a human donor with alopecia areata. The source material was CD4+ T cells sorted from blood, sampled at week 4, from a patient treated with tofacitinib. The chain joins TRBV21-1 to TRBJ2-1; the D call of TRBD2 is as the table states it, not checked on the DNA. TRBV21-1 represents a pseudogene. The CDR3: CASSKSDNEQFF. CDR3 in DNA: TGTGCCAGCAGCAAGTCCGACAATGAGCAGTTCTTC.